The 9 T cell receptor beta chains below were found in one sample sequenced in a study of cytomegalovirus exposure and HLA in healthy donors. Amplification used 60 Vbeta primers and 13 Jbeta primers. Clones were sequenced by immunoSEQ multiplex PCR, and TCRdb holds only the in-frame ones, with some missing. This sample's clone table lists about 190,000 clones. Sequenced material: PBMCs. The receptor set was obtained from a woman aged 25 to 39 in good health and CMV-seropositive.

The J gene is TRBJ1-5, the V gene TRBV19, with 8 bases matching TRBD1. The CDR3 sequence is 16 residues long. The V and J ends lost 5 bases and 5 bases, in that order; junction bases with no gene match: 11. CDR1 and CDR2 from the germline V gene are LNHDA and SQIVND (reference sequence). The CDR3 region has the DNA TGTGCCAGTAGTGTCCGGACAGGGAATTGGTATCAGCCCCAGCATTTT. Its protein product is CASSVRTGNWYQPQHF.

This rearrangement joins TRBV27 to TRBJ2-7, with 13 nucleotides matching TRBD2. The CDR3 length is 16 residues. Germline V lookup: CDR1 MNHEY, CDR2 SMNVEV (reference sequence). The junction had 12 bases not matched to a gene; V was cut back by 8 bases and J by 5 bases. CDR3: CASALQLAGGSHEQYF. In DNA, the CDR3 is TGTGCCAGCGCTCTCCAACTAGCGGGAGGGAGCCACGAGCAGTACTTC.

The chain employs TRBV7-2 and TRBJ2-7; the match to TRBD2 covers 10 bases. This CDR3 contains 16 residues. Losses at the gene ends were 3 bases for V and 1 base for J; bases not matched to a gene: 6. Germline V CDR1 and CDR2: SGHTA, FQGNSA. As DNA, the CDR3 is TGTGCCAGCAGCTTGGGACCTAGCGGGAGTTCCTACGAGCAGTACTTC. It codes for CASSLGPSGSSYEQYF.

V gene TRBV7-2 combines with J gene TRBJ2-7; 7 bases fit TRBD1. CDR3 length equals 15 residues. CDR1 and CDR2 from the germline V gene are SGHTA and FQGNSA. The V segment lost 5 bases and the J segment 3 bases; nucleotides outside the gene matches: 10. CDR3 DNA: TGTGCCAGCAGCCCCTGGGTCGACAGGGACTACGAGCAGTACTTC. Residues: CASSPWVDRDYEQYF.

V gene TRBV5-6 combines with J gene TRBJ1-1; D gene ambiguous. The germline V gene has CDR1 SGHDT and CDR2 YYEEEE. The CDR3 runs 13 residues. Trimming took 3 bases from V and 0 from J, leaving 6 bases between them. This chain's CDR3 is CASSSNMNTEAFF. The CDR3 DNA follows: TGTGCCAGCAGCTCTAATATGAACACTGAAGCTTTCTTT.

J is TRBJ1-6 and V is TRBV19, with unresolved D. Deletions cut 3 bases from V and 8 bases from J, with 11 bases between. Germline-derived CDR1 and CDR2 are LNHDA and SQIVND (reference sequence). The CDR3 covers 14 residues. The CDR3, as DNA: TGTGCCAGTAGTATTACTGACACCCATTCACCCCTCCACTTT. Protein product: CASSITDTHSPLHF.

DNA of the CDR3: TGCGCCAGCAGCCAACCCGGGACAGGGATCTATGGCTACACCTTC. It is translated as CASSQPGTGIYGYTF. This chain joins TRBV4-1 and TRBJ1-2; 9 positions match TRBD1. Germline V gives CDR1 MGHRA, CDR2 YSYEKL. V was pared by 2 bases and J by 4 bases, with 5 bases of the junction left unmatched. This CDR3 comprises 15 residues.

On this clone: The same CDR3 also results from other DNA sequences found in this sample. The chain combines TRBV30 with TRBJ1-1; D perhaps matches TRBD1 (5 bases). Trimming cost V 0 bases and J 4 bases, with 9 bases left between them. CDR3 size: 13 residues. Germline V gene data show CDR1 as GTSNPN and CDR2 as SVGIG (reference sequence). The CDR3 DNA is TGTGCCTGGAGTGTGGTAAGGGGCACTGAAGCTTTCTTT. It yields the protein CAWSVVRGTEAFF.

V and J are TRBV10-3 and TRBJ1-1; 9 nucleotides line up with TRBD1. The length of the CDR3 is 16 residues. CDR1 is ENHRY, CDR2 SYGVKD, per germline. J gave up 1 base and V 10 bases, and 13 bases lay outside the gene matches. CDR3: CATLSGTGIKNTEAFF. In DNA form, the CDR3 reads TGTGCCACACTATCCGGGACAGGGATTAAGAACACTGAAGCTTTCTTT.